The 26 T cell receptor beta chains given below trace back to one sample, sequenced in a study of CD8 T cells in ankylosing spondylitis. The study's findings and limits: Ankylosing spondylitis blood appeared to carry a characteristic TCR beta motif of fewer than 10 highly homologous variants.

Each CDR3 protein is one row after TCRdb ran MiXCR on the 5' RACE reads. The data show some 800,000 distinct CDR3 sequences, about 10% seen once. These receptors lack a known antigen. Input material: blood, either unsorted or a sorted T cell fraction (not recorded which). The receptors here all came from a male donor with ankylosing spondylitis.

J is TRBJ1-5 and V is TRBV3-1; tentatively, D is TRBD1 (5 bases). This CDR3 contains 15 residues. The ends were cut back, 0 bases at V and 7 bases at J, with 13 bases in the middle. Germline CDR1 reads LGHDT; CDR2 reads YNNKEL (reference sequence). As DNA, the CDR3 is TGTGCCAGCAGCCAAGATGGCAGGGATTGGCAGCCCCAGCATTTT. This sequence encodes CASSQDGRDWQPQHF.

This clonotype was seen a few times. V usage is TRBV7-6 and J usage is TRBJ2-7; 8 nucleotides agree with TRBD1. The CDR3 is 16 amino acids. Germline CDR1 reads SGHVS; CDR2 reads FNYEAQ. V lost 0 bases and J lost 0; bases outside the gene matches: 4. In DNA, the CDR3 is TGTGCCAGCAGCTTAGCATCAGGGGGCATCTCCTACGAGCAGTACTTC. Encoded protein: CASSLASGGISYEQYF.

This chain joins TRBV7-9 and TRBJ1-4; 7 nucleotides agree with TRBD1. Looked up from germline, CDR1 is SEHNR and CDR2 is FQNEAQ (reference sequence). V gave up 5 bases and J gave up 0 bases; unmatched junction bases: 3. The CDR3 is made up of 15 amino acids. CDR3 in DNA: TGTGCCAGCAGCCCCACAGGGGCAACTAATGAAAAACTGTTTTTT. It codes for CASSPTGATNEKLFF.

This clonotype occurred a few times. V is TRBV4-1 and J is TRBJ2-1, with TRBD2 identical over 8 bases. The CDR3 is 19 amino acids. CDR1 MGHRA and CDR2 YSYEKL come from the germline V gene. The V gene end was trimmed by 3 bases and the J gene end by 4 bases; junction bases not matched to a gene: 17. The CDR3 protein is CASSQPFPGLVGGYNEQFF. CDR3 DNA sequence: TGCGCCAGCAGCCAGCCTTTCCCGGGACTAGTCGGGGGATACAATGAGCAGTTCTTC.

V is TRBV20-1 and J is TRBJ1-6; maybe TRBD1 (5 bases). This CDR3 comprises 13 residues. Per the germline V gene, CDR1 is DFQATT and CDR2 is SNEGSKA (reference sequence). The ends were cut back, 5 bases at V and 9 bases at J, with 14 bases in the middle. CDR3 in amino acids: CSAPSREGSPLHF. The CDR3, as DNA: TGCAGTGCTCCCAGCAGGGAGGGTTCACCCCTCCACTTT.

J is TRBJ2-3 and V is TRBV7-8; no definite D call. Germline V gives CDR1 SGHVS, CDR2 FQNEAQ. V lost 3 bases and J lost 0, with 7 bases in between. The CDR3 totals 14 residues. This chain's CDR3 is CASSFQPSTDTQYF. The CDR3 DNA is TGTGCCAGCAGCTTTCAGCCCAGCACAGATACGCAGTATTTT.

The V and J genes are TRBV20-1 and TRBJ2-3; 14 bases align to TRBD2. V was clipped by 6 bases and J by 3 bases; unmatched bases: 5. CDR3 length equals 15 residues. CDR1 DFQATT and CDR2 SNEGSKA come from the germline V gene (reference sequence). CDR3 nucleotide sequence: TGCAGTGCCCCGACTAGCGGGAGGGTGACAGATACGCAGTATTTT. Translation gives CSAPTSGRVTDTQYF.

This clonotype was detected a few times. DNA of the CDR3: TGTGCCACCCGGCGGGGGGGCACTCAGCCCCAGCATTTT. Amino acid sequence: CATRRGGTQPQHF. The chain links TRBV28 to TRBJ1-5, with D possibly being TRBD1 (6 bases). V was pared by 10 bases and J by 6 bases, with 16 bases between. CDR1 and CDR2 (germline): MDHEN, SYDVKM. The CDR3 runs 13 residues.

This clonotype was counted ten times or more. The chain carries TRBV20-1 and TRBJ2-7; 8 nucleotides align to TRBD1. CDR3 length: 13 residues. The germline gives CDR1 DFQATT, CDR2 SNEGSKA (reference sequence). J gave up 3 bases and V 5 bases, and 6 bases lay outside the gene matches. DNA of the CDR3: TGCAGTGCTCGATCCGACAGGGGCTACGAGCAGTACTTC. It yields the protein CSARSDRGYEQYF.

The sample holds one count of this clonotype. The rearrangement links TRBV5-1 to TRBJ2-1; 10 nucleotides line up with TRBD1. Trimming cost V 3 bases and J 9 bases; bases outside gene matches: 6. The CDR3 is made up of 14 amino acids. CDR1 and CDR2 (germline): SGHRS, YFSETQ. CDR3 coding DNA: TGCGCCAGCAGCTGGGACAGGGGACGGGGTGAGCAGTTCTTC. As protein: CASSWDRGRGEQFF.

The V call is TRBV7-8, the J call TRBJ2-3; TRBD2 agrees at 8 bases. This CDR3 has 14 amino acids. Looked up from germline, CDR1 is SGHVS and CDR2 is FQNEAQ. With V trimmed by 3 bases and J by 7 bases, 6 bases remained unmatched. CDR3 nucleotides: TGTGCCAGCAGCTTCAGCGGGAGCAAGAATACGCAGTATTTT. Its protein product is CASSFSGSKNTQYF.

The chain joins TRBV5-1 to TRBJ2-2; no reliable D call. The V and J ends lost 0 bases and 3 bases respectively, with 6 bases between them. CDR1 is SGHRS and CDR2 is YFSETQ in the germline V gene. The length of the CDR3 is 14 residues. The CDR3 spells CASSLESYTGELFF. The CDR3 bases are TGCGCCAGCAGCTTGGAAAGTTACACCGGGGAGCTGTTTTTT.

This clonotype appeared a few times. The CDR3 DNA sequence: TGTGCCAGCAGCTACGGGACGGTAGACACTGAAGCTTTCTTT. Its translation is CASSYGTVDTEAFF. This sequence joins TRBV6-5 and TRBJ1-1; the D gene is possibly TRBD1 (5 bases). Looked up from germline, CDR1 is MNHEY and CDR2 is SVGAGI. This CDR3 is built from 14 residues. The V end lost 6 bases, the J end lost 3 bases, and 14 bases lay between the germline ends.

The sample holds a few counts of this clonotype. This sequence joins TRBV12-3 or TRBV12-4 and TRBJ1-2; D gene ambiguous. V shed 6 bases and J shed 8 bases, with 13 bases lying between them. CDR3 length equals 12 residues. The CDR3 DNA reads TGTGCCAGCAGCCAAGCCCTAGAAGGCTACACCTTC. This encodes CASSQALEGYTF.

V gene TRBV28 combines with J gene TRBJ2-5; 9 bases match TRBD1. This CDR3 spans 14 amino acids. Germline assignment: CDR1 MDHEN and CDR2 SYDVKM. V lost 2 bases to trimming and J lost 4 bases; unmatched junction nucleotides: 2. CDR3 protein: CASSLGDRAETQYF. CDR3 nucleotides: TGTGCCAGCAGTTTAGGGGACAGGGCAGAGACCCAGTACTTC.

The chain combines TRBV5-1 with TRBJ1-2, with 7 nucleotides matching TRBD1. CDR3 length: 11 residues. Germline V CDR1 and CDR2: SGHRS, YFSETQ. V trimming: 4 bases; J trimming: 10 bases; junction bases outside the gene matches: 4. As DNA, the CDR3 is TGCGCCAGCAGCCCGGGACAGCTCTACACCTTC. Its protein product is CASSPGQLYTF.

This clonotype was recorded only once. This chain connects TRBV3-1 to TRBJ2-3; the match to TRBD2 covers 14 bases. The CDR3 sequence is 18 residues long. CDR1 LGHDT and CDR2 YNNKEL come from the germline V gene (reference sequence). V was pared by 1 base and J by 0 bases, with 3 bases of the junction left unmatched. The CDR3 nucleotides read TGTGCCAGCAGCCAAGTGGGACTAGCGGGAGTTAGCACAGATACGCAGTATTTT. This codes for CASSQVGLAGVSTDTQYF.

This clonotype was picked up many times. The genes are TRBV20-1 and TRBJ1-1; D ambiguous. Germline CDR1 reads DFQATT; CDR2 reads SNEGSKA (reference sequence). This CDR3 contains 13 residues. The V end lost 6 bases, the J end lost 3 bases, and 14 bases lay between the germline ends. The CDR3 DNA sequence: TGCAGTGCCCGGACGGGTCCGGACACTGAAGCTTTCTTT. This gives the protein CSARTGPDTEAFF.

This clonotype showed up just a few times. The rearrangement uses TRBV20-1 and TRBJ1-1; no reliable D call. The V end was cut by 3 bases, the J end by 4 bases, with 18 bases between. CDR1 and CDR2 (germline): DFQATT, SNEGSKA (reference sequence). This CDR3 is built from 15 residues. DNA of the CDR3: TGCAGTGCTAGCCGGGGTGTTCCTAAGGGCACTGAAGCTTTCTTT. Its translation is CSASRGVPKGTEAFF.

This clonotype appeared a few times. The J gene is TRBJ2-2, the V gene TRBV20-1; possibly TRBD2 for D (6 bases). The CDR3 totals 15 residues. V shed 6 bases and J shed 6 bases, with 20 bases lying between them. The V gene's germline CDR1 is DFQATT and CDR2 SNEGSKA (reference sequence). Here the CDR3 DNA reads TGCAGTGCCCATCTCCGGGGCACTAGCCCCGGGGAGCTGTTTTTT. It is translated as CSAHLRGTSPGELFF.

There are many counts of this clonotype. The J gene is TRBJ1-3, the V gene TRBV29-1; possible D gene TRBD1, 5 bases. The CDR3 consists of 13 residues. Trimming stripped 4 bases from V and 4 bases from J, with 11 bases between. The germline V gene has CDR1 SQVTM and CDR2 ANQGSEA. CDR3 protein: CSVVRGVGNTIYF. CDR3 sequence (DNA): TGCAGCGTTGTGCGGGGGGTCGGAAACACCATATATTTT.

This clonotype was counted between two and nine times. This sequence joins TRBV20-1 and TRBJ2-3, with 10 bases lining up with TRBD2. V trimming: 6 bases; J trimming: 3 bases; junction bases outside the gene matches: 6. CDR3 length: 14 amino acids. Looked up from germline, CDR1 is DFQATT and CDR2 is SNEGSKA (reference sequence). CDR3 coding DNA: TGCAGTGCCGACCGTAGCGGGGGGACAGATACGCAGTATTTT. Its protein product is CSADRSGGTDTQYF.

At least ten counts were recorded for this clonotype. V is TRBV15 and J is TRBJ2-1; 11 bases are shared with TRBD2. Germline loops: CDR1 LNHNV, CDR2 YYDKDF (reference sequence). The CDR3 is made up of 15 amino acids. V shed 3 bases, J shed 6 bases, and the junction held 4 bases outside the gene matches. The CDR3 loop is CATSRGLAALNEQFF. CDR3 in DNA: TGTGCCACCAGCAGGGGACTAGCGGCCCTCAATGAGCAGTTCTTC.

The rearrangement uses TRBV4-3 and TRBJ2-5; D perhaps matches TRBD2 (5 bases). Trimming pared 0 bases from V and 5 bases from J, leaving 13 bases between. Germline V gene data show CDR1 as LGHNA and CDR2 as YSLEER. The CDR3 contains 15 residues. CDR3 DNA sequence: TGCGCCAGCAGCCAAGATTCACGGGGTGGGGAGACCCAGTACTTC. Its translation: CASSQDSRGGETQYF.

The chain links TRBV6-5 to TRBJ1-1, with D unclear. Trimming took 2 bases from V and 2 from J, leaving 9 bases between them. CDR3 size: 14 residues. Germline V gives CDR1 MNHEY, CDR2 SVGAGI. CDR3 coding DNA: TGTGCCAGCAGTTACGCCGGAAGTAACACTGAAGCTTTCTTT. Protein product: CASSYAGSNTEAFF.

This clonotype was observed a few times. The V call is TRBV18, the J call TRBJ1-1, with D possibly matching TRBD1 (5 bases). The germline gives CDR1 KGHSH, CDR2 LQKENI. The CDR3 loop spans 15 amino acids. V lost 6 bases and J 4 bases, leaving 18 bases between the germline ends. The CDR3 nucleotides are TGTGCCAGCTCGCCCCTCCGGGGGACGGGCACTGAAGCTTTCTTT. Amino acid sequence: CASSPLRGTGTEAFF.